Listed here are 5 T cell receptor beta chains from one sample, sequenced in a study of CD8+CD57+ T cells in acquired aplastic anemia. Profiling that covered TCR beta VDJ and CDR3 relied on genomic DNA as its template. One entry per CDR3 protein results from TCRdb running MiXCR on the reads. The profile shows 450,000 to 600,000 distinct CDR3 sequences, around a third of them singletons. Patients chosen for sequencing had CD8+CD57+ cells that had expanded, as shown by flow cytometry. Sequenced material: sorted CD4+, CD8+, or CD8+CD57+ T cells (not recorded which) from PBMCs. Receptors originate from a human donor with aplastic anemia.

The rearrangement joins TRBV3-1 to TRBJ1-2; D is unresolved. This CDR3 comprises 15 residues. Germline V gives CDR1 LGHDT, CDR2 YNNKEL (reference sequence). The ends were cut back, 10 bases at V and 2 bases at J, with 20 bases in the middle. CDR3 DNA sequence: TGTGCCACAACCCAGGACGGAAACCCGAACTATGGCTACACCTTC. This sequence encodes CATTQDGNPNYGYTF.

This clonotype was seen more than once but under ten times. V and J are TRBV5-4 and TRBJ2-5; TRBD2 matches at 15 bases. The CDR3 is 16 residues long. The V gene end was trimmed by 5 bases and the J gene end by 14 bases; junction bases not matched to a gene: 16. Germline CDR1 is SGHNT and CDR2 is YYREEE (reference sequence). The CDR3 sequence is CASSRLGLAGGTIEYF. The CDR3 DNA reads TGTGCCAGCAGTCGACTGGGACTAGCGGGGGGCACGATTGAATACTTC.

CDR3 in amino acids: CATSSEDRGVVNEQYF. The DNA for the CDR3 is TGTGCCACCAGCAGTGAGGACAGGGGGGTCGTAAACGAGCAGTACTTC. The chain employs TRBV15 and TRBJ2-7, with 10 bases that match TRBD1. V was pared by 3 bases and J by 5 bases, with 10 bases of the junction left unmatched. This CDR3 comprises 16 residues. Germline values: CDR1 LNHNV, CDR2 YYDKDF (reference sequence).

This clonotype was detected many times. The chain employs TRBV20-1 and TRBJ2-7, with a possible D match to TRBD2 (6 bases). Germline V gene lookup returns CDR1 DFQATT and CDR2 SNEGSKA (reference sequence). The CDR3 spans 14 residues. V lost 3 bases, J lost 7 bases, and 19 bases lay in between. The CDR3 loop reads CSARTLGGAREQYF. The CDR3 DNA reads as TGCAGTGCTAGGACCCTAGGAGGGGCACGGGAGCAGTACTTC.

The rearrangement links TRBV2 to TRBJ1-2; D is unresolved. This CDR3 is built from 15 residues. V lost 6 bases and J lost 6, with 20 bases in between. Germline V gene sequence: CDR1 SNHLY, CDR2 FYNNEI. The CDR3 loop reads CASRSLAGRRDGYTF. CDR3 nucleotide sequence: TGTGCCAGCAGAAGCCTAGCAGGACGGCGAGATGGCTACACCTTC. The whole variable domain, filled in from reference TRBV2 and TRBJ1-2, reads EPEVTQTPSHQVTQMGQEVILRCVPISNHLYFYWYRQILGQKVEFLVSFYNNEISEKSEIFDDQFSVERPDGSNFTLKIRSTKLEDSAMYFCASRSLAGRRDGYTFGSGTRLTVV.